This T cell receptor (beta chain) was observed in a study of cytomegalovirus exposure and HLA in healthy donors. Study results and limitations: The likely explanation for a cluster of highly shared sequence variants was sequencing artifact. Most TCR sequences proved rare, with some public TCRs found in many donors.

As regards this clone: Its specificity is unknown.

Unmatched junction bases numbered 6, after V lost 6 bases and J lost 3 bases. CDR1 and CDR2 (germline): ENHRY, SYGVKD. The CDR3 covers 14 residues. This PCR relied on a set of 60 Vbeta primers and 13 Jbeta primers. Assay: immunoSEQ multiplex PCR; the TCRdb copy retains only in-frame clones and omits some. The profile shows 200,000 or so clones, roughly 73% of them singletons. This receptor was identified in a woman aged 25-40 years in good health and CMV-seropositive. J is TRBJ1-2 and V is TRBV10-3, with 8 bases identical to TRBD1. The sample taken for sequencing was PBMCs. CDR3 DNA sequence: TGTGCCATCAGAAGCAGGGGGCAGGACTATGGCTACACCTTC. Protein sequence: CAIRSRGQDYGYTF.